This TCR beta chain appears in the sequencing data of a study of blood T cell repertoires in COVID-19. Overall study: In each case, the material was cDNA or gDNA derived from T cells, B-cell-depleted T cells, or PBMCs.

Study members were between about 18 and 89 years old and lived in over 20 US regions. Original handling: Estimates of nucleated cell counts were drawn from the amplification of reference gene primers. Profiled with immunoSEQ multiplex PCR; TCRdb holds only in-frame clones, not every one. V and J calls plus clone size are reproduced from that table; the DNA served to infer D and trimming. The sample gives about 200,000 clones, about 85% of which show up once; approximately 2% is in the top ten. The V segment lost 4 bases and the J segment 3 bases; nucleotides outside the gene matches: 7. CDR3 size: 15 residues. Germline CDR1 and CDR2: LNHNV and YYDKDF (reference sequence).

This rearrangement joins TRBV15 to TRBJ1-2; 8 nucleotides agree with TRBD1. The source is a woman aged 30 to 39 who had recovered from COVID-19. Input material: PBMCs or T cells enriched from blood (not recorded which). The CDR3 DNA reads as TGTGCCACCAGCAACCGACAGGGGATTCACTATGGCTACACCTTC. Translating it yields CATSNRQGIHYGYTF.